The T cell receptor (beta chain) under discussion was sequenced for a study of PD-L1 blockade in urothelial cancer. As for the study in general: Patients initiated atezolizumab around 2014 at 1,200 mg intravenously every 3 weeks. The study recovered a median of roughly 140,000 T cells per blood sample.

Here immunoSEQ multiplex PCR was the method, and the copy in TCRdb shows in-frame clones only, minus some. The sample consists of about 23,000 clones, around 91% of them appearing once. Time point denoted: peripheral blood 6 weeks after treatment start. There were between 1 and 8 samples from each patient, taken pretreatment and on-treatment. CDR1 is SNHLY, CDR2 FYNNEI, per germline. Trimming removed 5 bases from V and 0 bases from J, with 5 bases in between. CDR3 length equals 14 residues. This clone was counted a single time. The rearrangement uses TRBV2 and TRBJ2-6, with unresolved D. Sequenced here: PBMCs, sampled around atezolizumab (anti-PD-L1) treatment. The clonotype was recovered from a woman aged 60-75 years with urothelial cancer. The CDR3 sequence is CASSRYSGANVLTF. CDR3 DNA sequence: TGTGCCAGCAGTCGTTACTCTGGGGCCAACGTCCTGACTTTC.